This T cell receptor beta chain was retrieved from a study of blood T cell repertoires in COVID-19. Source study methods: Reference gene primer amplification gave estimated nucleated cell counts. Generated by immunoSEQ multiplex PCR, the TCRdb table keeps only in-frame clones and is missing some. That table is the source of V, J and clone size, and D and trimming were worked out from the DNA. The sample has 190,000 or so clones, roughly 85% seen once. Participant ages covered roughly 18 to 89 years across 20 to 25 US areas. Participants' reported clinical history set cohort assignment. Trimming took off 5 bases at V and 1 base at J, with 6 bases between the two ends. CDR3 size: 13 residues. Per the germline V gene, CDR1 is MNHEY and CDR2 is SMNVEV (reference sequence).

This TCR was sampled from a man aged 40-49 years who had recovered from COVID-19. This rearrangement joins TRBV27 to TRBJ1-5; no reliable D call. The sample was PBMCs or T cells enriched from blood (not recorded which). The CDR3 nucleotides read TGTGCCAGCAGTAGAACAAGCAATCAGCCCCAGCATTTT. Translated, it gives CASSRTSNQPQHF.